This TCR beta chain was identified in a study of cytotoxic CD8 clonotypes in ibrutinib-treated CLL. The germline V gene has CDR1 MNHNY and CDR2 SVGAGI (reference sequence). This CDR3 region has 16 residues. V was clipped by 6 bases and J by 5 bases, with 23 bases between them. Measured with immunoSEQ multiplex PCR; TCRdb has only the in-frame clones, and not every one. The sample holds 20,000 or so clones, around 68% seen once. The receptor comes from a human donor with chronic lymphocytic leukemia. The chain recombines TRBV6-6 with TRBJ2-7; D is perhaps TRBD2 (6 bases). The sample consisted of PBMCs, taken before ibrutinib treatment. In nucleotides, the CDR3 is TGTGCCAGCAGGATGGGCGGCGGGAACCCAGCGGACGAGCAGTACTTC. Translated: CASRMGGGNPADEQYF.